The rows below give T cell receptor beta chains drawn from one sample of a study of patients and donors after allogeneic stem cell transplantation. TCRdb reprocessed the RT-PCR reads via MiXCR and lists one record per CDR3 protein. The table has roughly 960,000 distinct CDR3 sequences, 15% to 20% seen once; the top ten hold roughly 6.4%. Sequencing was performed on blood, either unsorted or a sorted T cell fraction (not recorded which). All receptors come from a human donor who was either an allogeneic HSCT recipient or a stem cell or donor lymphocyte infusion donor (not recorded which). It is not recorded whose cells these are; they may come from a transplant donor. CDR3s leave out the opening cysteine and the closing phenylalanine or tryptophan.

V gene	J gene	CDR3 protein
TRBV4-1	TRBJ1-2	ASSQDWDPYGYT
TRBV5-6	TRBJ1-1	ASSLVWGSAAF
TRBV7-9	TRBJ2-3	ASRPTGTINNTQY
TRBV30	TRBJ2-1	AWSVLIEQF
TRBV4-1	TRBJ1-5	ASSQDRGSGGNQPQH
TRBV6-1	TRBJ2-3	ASSEYSNGLAGTTDTQY
TRBV27	TRBJ1-5	ASSLFYPSEGIRSQPQH
TRBV5-1	TRBJ2-2	ASSLVTLNTGELF
TRBV7-3	TRBJ1-2	ASSLFANYGYT
TRBV5-1	TRBJ1-2	ASEREGYGYT
TRBV12-3/TRBV12-4	TRBJ2-7	ASSSELGGYEQY
TRBV12-3/TRBV12-4	TRBJ2-7	ASSPTSGGPYEQY
TRBV5-6	TRBJ2-3	ATKSGFSTDTQY
TRBV28	TRBJ2-7	ASSLLLKRDSSYEQY
TRBV7-3	TRBJ1-1	ASSLLNTGTGVTQYTEAF
TRBV5-4	TRBJ2-7	ASSLAADSAYEQY
TRBV12-3/TRBV12-4	TRBJ2-1	ASSPRREQF
TRBV6-2/TRBV6-3	TRBJ2-1	ASSYRGQDEQF
TRBV29-1	TRBJ1-2	SVEDQGTGNYGYT
TRBV12-3/TRBV12-4	TRBJ2-2	ASTGGVWAGELF
TRBV12-3/TRBV12-4	TRBJ1-1	ASSLLRVNTEAF
TRBV12-3/TRBV12-4	TRBJ2-1	ASTLGAEQF
TRBV5-5	TRBJ1-2	ASSLGVGFYGYT
TRBV3-1	TRBJ2-7	ASSPEAGIPY
TRBV7-2	TRBJ2-7	ASSYGLGTTYEQY
TRBV5-1	TRBJ2-3	ASRPGRITDTQY
TRBV9	TRBJ2-4	ASSHRRGGQLAKNIQY